This T cell receptor (beta chain) was sequenced for a study of patients and donors after allogeneic stem cell transplantation. The CDR3 has 14 residues. The germline V gene has CDR1 DFQATT and CDR2 SNEGSKA (reference sequence). V gave up 5 bases and J gave up 7 bases; unmatched junction bases: 8. TCRdb re-called the RT-PCR reads with MiXCR, one entry per CDR3 protein. Of some 880,000 distinct CDR3 sequences listed, approximately 18% were seen once; the top ten hold 5% to 6.5%. J is TRBJ1-2 and V is TRBV20-1; 12 nucleotides align to TRBD1. The specimen was blood, either unsorted or a sorted T cell fraction (not recorded which). The TCR was taken from a human donor who was either an allogeneic HSCT recipient or a stem cell or donor lymphocyte infusion donor (not recorded which). It is not recorded whose cells these are; they may come from a transplant donor. The CDR3 loop is CSAFTGQGAGGYTF. Here the CDR3 DNA reads TGCAGTGCTTTTACGGGACAGGGGGCGGGTGGCTACACCTTC.